Each of the 26 T cell receptor beta chains below was sequenced from the same sample in a study of blood T cell repertoires in COVID-19. The data were produced by immunoSEQ multiplex PCR, yet TCRdb's version contains in-frame clones alone and is incomplete. The data hold roughly 500,000 clones, with around 89% observed a single time. Sequenced: PBMCs or T cells enriched from blood (not recorded which). These receptors were obtained from a woman in her forties who had recovered from COVID-19.

Notes on this clone: This same CDR3 is encoded by further DNA sequences in the sample. The chain employs TRBV11-3 and TRBJ1-1; the D is unclear. Trimming pared 3 bases from V and 2 bases from J, leaving 10 bases between. The CDR3 is 14 amino acids. Per germline, CDR1 SGHNT and CDR2 YENEEA. CDR3 sequence (DNA): TGTGCCAGCAGCTTCTCTGGCGGAAACACTGAAGCTTTCTTT. Translated, it gives CASSFSGGNTEAFF.

This chain links TRBV11-3 with TRBJ2-1; 7 nucleotides match TRBD2. The trim removed 4 bases at V and 4 bases at J, leaving 10 bases unmatched. The CDR3 runs 16 residues. Germline V gene data show CDR1 as SGHNT and CDR2 as YENEEA. CDR3: CASSYLEGGSYNEQFF. The CDR3, as DNA: TGTGCCAGCAGCTACCTGGAGGGAGGGTCGTACAATGAGCAGTTCTTC.

This clone was recorded only once. This rearrangement joins TRBV20-1 to TRBJ1-2, with 8 positions matching TRBD1. Germline lookup yields CDR1 DFQATT and CDR2 SNEGSKA (reference sequence). This CDR3 comprises 13 residues. Trimming took 6 bases from V and 4 from J; bases not matched to a gene: 7. CDR3 sequence reads: CSASQGATYGYTF. In DNA, the CDR3 is TGCAGTGCGAGTCAGGGGGCTACCTATGGCTACACCTTC.

This rearrangement joins TRBV20-1 to TRBJ2-7; TRBD2 is a possible D gene (5 bases). Trimming took 7 bases from V and 6 from J, leaving 7 bases between them. The germline V gene has CDR1 DFQATT and CDR2 SNEGSKA (reference sequence). The CDR3 totals 9 residues. The CDR3: CSGGGEQYF. The CDR3 DNA follows: TGCAGTGGAGGAGGCGAGCAGTACTTC.

This clone has a handful of counts. The rearrangement uses TRBV4-1 and TRBJ2-7; D is unclear. The CDR3 runs to 15 residues. Germline lookup yields CDR1 MGHRA and CDR2 YSYEKL. The V and J ends lost 1 base and 0 bases respectively, with 10 bases between them. This CDR3 is CASSQGITYSYEQYF. Written as DNA, the CDR3 is TGCGCCAGCAGCCAAGGTATCACCTACTCCTACGAGCAGTACTTC.

This clone was recorded once. CDR3 sequence reads: CASSPPRQGAYEQYF. The CDR3 DNA reads as TGTGCCAGCTCACCACCTCGGCAGGGGGCTTACGAGCAGTACTTC. This chain joins TRBV18 and TRBJ2-7, with TRBD1 matching 8 bases. This CDR3 spans 15 amino acids. The junction had 5 bases not matched to a gene; V was cut back by 0 bases and J by 4 bases. In germline, CDR1 is KGHSH, CDR2 LQKENI.

The CDR3 here is CASSWTRQGDYGYTF. CDR3 sequence (DNA): TGTGCCAGCAGTTGGACCCGACAGGGTGACTATGGCTACACCTTC. This rearrangement joins TRBV6-2 or TRBV6-3 to TRBJ1-2; 7 positions agree with TRBD1. The CDR3 consists of 15 residues. Germline V lookup: CDR1 MNHEY, CDR2 SVGEGT. The V gene end was trimmed by 4 bases and the J gene end by 3 bases; junction bases not matched to a gene: 8.

With regard to this clone: At one end, the junction sequence differs from germline, possibly due to a read error. V gene TRBV30 combines with J gene TRBJ2-7; tentative D call: TRBD1 (6 bases). The CDR3 loop spans 12 amino acids. Looked up from germline, CDR1 is GTSNPN and CDR2 is SVGIG (reference sequence). This CDR3 is CAWSSGQYVQYF. CDR3 nucleotide sequence: TGTGCCTGGAGTTCGGGACAATACGTGCAGTACTTC.

CDR3 in amino acids: CSFLRGVGNTEAFF. In DNA, the CDR3 is TGCAGCTTCCTCAGGGGAGTGGGTAACACTGAAGCTTTCTTT. The V and J genes are TRBV29-1 and TRBJ1-1; D may be TRBD1 (6 bases). The length of the CDR3 is 14 residues. CDR1 and CDR2 from the germline V gene are SQVTM and ANQGSEA. The V end lost 8 bases, the J end lost 2 bases, and 18 bases lay between the germline ends.

The chain has TRBV25-1 and TRBJ1-1; TRBD1 is a possible D gene (5 bases). Looked up from germline, CDR1 is MGHDK and CDR2 is SYGVNS. Between the trimmed V and J ends, which lost 3 bases and 4 bases, there was a span of 9 bases. This CDR3 is 13 amino acids long. This chain's CDR3 is CASSDTGATEAFF. The CDR3 DNA sequence: TGTGCCAGCAGTGATACAGGTGCCACTGAAGCTTTCTTT.

This sequence joins TRBV3-1 (or the pseudogene TRBV3-2) and TRBJ2-7; a weak D match, TRBD1 (5 bases). V dropped 0 bases and J dropped 12 bases, with 15 bases sitting between them. Germline CDR1 LGHDT, CDR2 YNNKEL (reference sequence). This CDR3 has 13 amino acids. The CDR3: CASSQDVAGRGYF. The CDR3 nucleotides are TGTGCCAGCAGCCAAGATGTGGCTGGAAGGGGGTACTTC.

This chain connects TRBV2 to TRBJ2-7; TRBD2 might be the D (5 bases). CDR1 and CDR2 (germline): SNHLY, FYNNEI. This CDR3 comprises 15 residues. V was shortened by 1 base and J by 3 bases, with 13 bases between the two germline ends. CDR3 nucleotides: TGTGCCAGCAGTGAAGGAGACGCGGGCCTCTACGAGCAGTACTTC. This codes for CASSEGDAGLYEQYF.

The chain employs TRBV5-8 and TRBJ2-1; 9 bases align to TRBD2. The CDR3 spans 17 residues. Per germline, CDR1 SGHTS and CDR2 YDEGEE. V shed 0 bases and J 1 base; nucleotides not matched to a gene: 5. CDR3 coding DNA: TGTGCCAGCAGCTTGGCCTCAACTAGCGGGTCCTACAATGAGCAGTTCTTC. The encoded protein is CASSLASTSGSYNEQFF.

The rearrangement joins TRBV5-5 to TRBJ2-2, with 9 bases that match TRBD2. Trimming at V came to 2 bases and at J to 4 bases, leaving 0 bases not matched to a gene. Germline loops: CDR1 SGHKS, CDR2 YYEKEE (reference sequence). The CDR3 sequence is 14 residues long. CDR3 sequence reads: CASSFSGSTGELFF. In nucleotides, the CDR3 is TGTGCCAGCAGCTTTAGCGGGAGCACCGGGGAGCTGTTTTTT.

This clone was counted once. The chain joins TRBV29-1 to TRBJ1-2; 7 positions agree with TRBD1. Germline V gives CDR1 SQVTM, CDR2 ANQGSEA. The CDR3 consists of 13 residues. J was trimmed by 4 bases and V by 4 bases; bases with no gene match: 6. The CDR3 DNA reads TGCAGCGTTGTGGGGACAGAGTTCTATGGCTACACCTTC. Protein: CSVVGTEFYGYTF.

This chain links TRBV5-1 with TRBJ2-1; 9 bases map to TRBD2. This CDR3 spans 16 amino acids. CDR1 is SGHRS, CDR2 YFSETQ, per germline. V dropped 1 base and J dropped 6; count of bases not matched to a gene: 8. CDR3 sequence reads: CASSLIIAGEGNEQFF. The CDR3 DNA sequence: TGCGCCAGCAGCTTGATAATAGCGGGAGAAGGCAATGAGCAGTTCTTC.

The chain links TRBV21-1 to TRBJ2-3; no DNA check was done on the table's D call, TRBD2. TRBV21-1 is noted as a pseudogene. The CDR3 runs to 20 residues. In nucleotides, the CDR3 is TGTGCCAGCAGCAAAGATAGGGCTAGCGGGAGGCAACGATTTAGCAATACGCAGTATTTT. Residues: CASSKDRASGRQRFSNTQYF.

The chain is built from TRBV24-1 and TRBJ1-2; 8 positions match TRBD1. The germline CDR1 and CDR2 sequences are KGHDR and SFDVKD. The CDR3 totals 14 residues. The trim removed 3 bases at V and 4 bases at J, leaving 3 bases unmatched. CDR3 sequence: CATSDPDRAYGYTF. In DNA, the CDR3 is TGTGCCACCAGTGATCCGGACAGGGCCTATGGCTACACCTTC.

A remark on this clone: Distinct nucleotide sequences in the sample also encode this CDR3. The chain uses TRBV18 and TRBJ1-1; tentative D call: TRBD1 (6 bases). The length of the CDR3 is 14 residues. Germline loops: CDR1 KGHSH, CDR2 LQKENI. With 3 bases removed from V and 0 bases from J, the gap between germline ends came to 8 bases. The CDR3 reads CASSPRTVNTEAFF. For the CDR3, the DNA is TGTGCCAGCTCACCTCGGACAGTGAACACTGAAGCTTTCTTT.

The V call is TRBV6-2 or TRBV6-3, the J call TRBJ2-6, with D tentatively TRBD1 (5 bases). The germline V and J ends were trimmed by 6 bases and 2 bases, with 8 bases remaining between them. This CDR3 contains 14 residues. Per germline, CDR1 MNHEY and CDR2 SVGEGT. The CDR3 sequence: CASSDRTGANVLTF. For the CDR3, the DNA is TGTGCCAGCAGCGACAGAACTGGGGCCAACGTCCTGACTTTC.

The table lists this clone with a few counts. J is TRBJ1-2 and V is TRBV5-4; unclear D gene. The CDR3 extends over 13 amino acids. V lost 3 bases and J 4 bases, leaving 10 bases between the germline ends. The V gene's germline CDR1 is SGHNT and CDR2 YYREEE (reference sequence). CDR3 residues: CASSSLSFYGYTF. In nucleotides, the CDR3 is TGTGCCAGCAGCTCCTTATCGTTCTATGGCTACACCTTC.

V usage is TRBV27 and J usage is TRBJ2-1; 12 bases are shared with TRBD2. The J segment lost 7 bases and the V segment lost 5 bases, leaving 9 bases of the junction unmatched. The length of the CDR3 is 16 residues. Looked up from germline, CDR1 is MNHEY and CDR2 is SMNVEV (reference sequence). The CDR3 bases are TGTGCCAGCAGTAGAAGGACTAGCGGGACAGAGAATGAGCAGTTCTTC. Translated, it gives CASSRRTSGTENEQFF.

The genes are TRBV9 and TRBJ1-2, with no clear D. CDR1 is SGDLS, CDR2 YYNGEE, per germline. The CDR3 covers 14 residues. V was cut by 4 bases and J by 4 bases, with 14 bases left in between. Here the CDR3 DNA reads TGTGCCAGCAGCCCCCGAGGTGGTTCCTATGGCTACACCTTC. Its translation: CASSPRGGSYGYTF.

J is TRBJ2-7 and V is TRBV6-2 or TRBV6-3; 11 bases align to TRBD1. The V gene's germline CDR1 is MNHEY and CDR2 SVGEGT. This CDR3 comprises 13 residues. V shed 6 bases and J 7 bases; nucleotides not matched to a gene: 5. DNA of the CDR3: TGTGCCAGCAGCGGACAGGGGGCTGGTGAGCAGTACTTC. Its protein product is CASSGQGAGEQYF.

The genes are TRBV11-3 and TRBJ1-4, with D unclear. This CDR3 is 15 amino acids long. Germline-derived CDR1 and CDR2 are SGHNT and YENEEA. Trimming took 4 bases from V and 7 from J, leaving 16 bases between them. CDR3 nucleotides: TGTGCCAGCAGCTCCGCTAGCGGACGGGGTGAAAAACTGTTTTTT. Protein product: CASSSASGRGEKLFF.

V and J are TRBV5-1 and TRBJ2-1; 10 positions match TRBD2. After removal of 2 bases from V and 7 bases from J, the junction contained 3 bases not matched to a gene. The CDR3 is made up of 14 amino acids. Looked up from germline, CDR1 is SGHRS and CDR2 is YFSETQ. The CDR3 DNA is TGCGCCAGCAGCTTAGCGGGAGGGTTTAATGAGCAGTTCTTC. Translating gives CASSLAGGFNEQFF.